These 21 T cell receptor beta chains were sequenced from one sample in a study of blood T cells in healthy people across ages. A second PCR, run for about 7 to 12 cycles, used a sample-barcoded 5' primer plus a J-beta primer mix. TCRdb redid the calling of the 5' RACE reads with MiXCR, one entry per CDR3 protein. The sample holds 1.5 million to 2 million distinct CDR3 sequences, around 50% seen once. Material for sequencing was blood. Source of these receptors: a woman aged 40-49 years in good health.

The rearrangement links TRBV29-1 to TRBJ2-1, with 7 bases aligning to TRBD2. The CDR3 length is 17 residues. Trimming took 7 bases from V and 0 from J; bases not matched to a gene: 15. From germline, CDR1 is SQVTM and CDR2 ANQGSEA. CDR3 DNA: TGCAGCGCAAGGGGACCGAGGGGCGGGAGCTCCTACAATGAGCAGTTCTTC. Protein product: CSARGPRGGSSYNEQFF.

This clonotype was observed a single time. The DNA of the CDR3 is TGCGCCAGCAGTGCGACAGGGGGAAACATTCAGTACTTC. As protein: CASSATGGNIQYF. The chain is built from TRBV10-1 and TRBJ2-4; 9 nucleotides align to TRBD1. V shed 4 bases, J shed 6 bases, and the junction held 1 base outside the gene matches. The germline V gene has CDR1 WNHNN and CDR2 SYGVQD (reference sequence). The CDR3 has 13 amino acids.

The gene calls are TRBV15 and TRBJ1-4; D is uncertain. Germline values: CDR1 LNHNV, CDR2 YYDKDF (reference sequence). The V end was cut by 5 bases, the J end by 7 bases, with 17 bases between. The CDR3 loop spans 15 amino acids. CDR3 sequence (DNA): TGTGCCACCAGCGGACGGACTGAGCGAACTGAAAAACTGTTTTTT. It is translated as CATSGRTERTEKLFF.

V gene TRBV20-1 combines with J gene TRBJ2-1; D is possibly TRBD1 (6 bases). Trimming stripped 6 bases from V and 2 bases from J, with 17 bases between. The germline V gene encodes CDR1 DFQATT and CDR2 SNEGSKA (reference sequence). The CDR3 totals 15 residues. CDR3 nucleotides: TGCAGTGCACGCAGGGGCTGGGGCCCCTACAATGAGCAGTTCTTC. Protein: CSARRGWGPYNEQFF.

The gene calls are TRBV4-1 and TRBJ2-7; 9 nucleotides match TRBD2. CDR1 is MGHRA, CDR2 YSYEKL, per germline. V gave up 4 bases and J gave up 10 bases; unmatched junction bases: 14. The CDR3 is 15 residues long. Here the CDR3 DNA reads TGCGCCAGCAGCCCACCTAGCGGGAAGGGCAGCACCCAGTACTTC. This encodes CASSPPSGKGSTQYF.

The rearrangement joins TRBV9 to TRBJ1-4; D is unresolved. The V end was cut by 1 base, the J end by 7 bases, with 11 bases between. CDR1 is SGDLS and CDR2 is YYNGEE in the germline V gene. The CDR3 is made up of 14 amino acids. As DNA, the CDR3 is TGTGCCAGCAGCGTAAACCCAGCAACTGAAAAACTGTTTTTT. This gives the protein CASSVNPATEKLFF.

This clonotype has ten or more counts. CDR3 in amino acids: CSVDRVQETQYF. Here the CDR3 DNA reads TGCAGCGTTGACAGGGTCCAAGAGACCCAGTACTTC. The chain carries TRBV29-1 and TRBJ2-5; perhaps TRBD1 as D (5 bases). In germline, CDR1 is SQVTM, CDR2 ANQGSEA. The CDR3 has 12 residues. V gave up 3 bases and J gave up 1 base, with 6 bases separating them.

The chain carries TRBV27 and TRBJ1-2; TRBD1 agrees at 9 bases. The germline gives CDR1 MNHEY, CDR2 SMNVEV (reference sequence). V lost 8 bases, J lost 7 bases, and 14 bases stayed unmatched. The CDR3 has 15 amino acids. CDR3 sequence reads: CASGLLSGQGRGYTF. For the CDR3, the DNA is TGTGCCAGCGGGCTTCTCTCGGGACAGGGACGTGGCTACACCTTC.

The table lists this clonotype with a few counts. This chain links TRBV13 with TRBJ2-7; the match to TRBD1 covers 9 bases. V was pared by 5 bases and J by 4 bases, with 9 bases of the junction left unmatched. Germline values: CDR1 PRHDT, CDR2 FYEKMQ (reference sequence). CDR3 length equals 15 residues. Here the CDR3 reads CASSLRTGEKYEQYF. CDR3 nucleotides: TGTGCCAGCAGCCTACGGACAGGGGAGAAGTACGAGCAGTACTTC.

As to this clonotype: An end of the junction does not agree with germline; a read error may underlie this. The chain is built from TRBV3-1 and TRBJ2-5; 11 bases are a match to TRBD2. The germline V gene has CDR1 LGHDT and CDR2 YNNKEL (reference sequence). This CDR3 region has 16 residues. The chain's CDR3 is CVSSQTLAGGWETQYF. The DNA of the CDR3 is TGTGTCAGCAGCCAGACCCTAGCGGGAGGATGGGAGACCCAGTACTTC.

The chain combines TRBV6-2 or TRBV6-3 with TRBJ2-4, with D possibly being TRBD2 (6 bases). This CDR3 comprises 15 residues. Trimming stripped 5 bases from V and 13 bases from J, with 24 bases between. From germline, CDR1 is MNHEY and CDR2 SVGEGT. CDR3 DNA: TGTGCCAGCAGTCAGAGCCCTGTTCATCTTCGGGAGCAGTACTTC. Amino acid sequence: CASSQSPVHLREQYF.

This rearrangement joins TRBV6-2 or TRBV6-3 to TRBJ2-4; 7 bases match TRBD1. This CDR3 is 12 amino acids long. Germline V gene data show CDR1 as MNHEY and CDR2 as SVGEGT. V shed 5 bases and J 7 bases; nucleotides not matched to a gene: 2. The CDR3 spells CASSDRENIQYF. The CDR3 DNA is TGTGCCAGCAGTGACAGGGAGAACATTCAGTACTTC.

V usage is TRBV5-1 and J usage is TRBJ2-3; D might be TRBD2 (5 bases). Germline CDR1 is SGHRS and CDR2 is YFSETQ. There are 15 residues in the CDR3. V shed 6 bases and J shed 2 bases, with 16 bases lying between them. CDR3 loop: CASTLAPTNTDTQYF. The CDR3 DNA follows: TGCGCCAGCACCCTAGCCCCTACCAACACAGATACGCAGTATTTT. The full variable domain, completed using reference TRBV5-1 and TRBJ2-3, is KAGVTQTPRYLIKTRGQQVTLSCSPISGHRSVSWYQQTPGQGLQFLFEYFSETQRNKGNFPGRFSGRQFSNSRSEMNVSTLELGDSALYLCASTLAPTNTDTQYFGPGTRLTVL.

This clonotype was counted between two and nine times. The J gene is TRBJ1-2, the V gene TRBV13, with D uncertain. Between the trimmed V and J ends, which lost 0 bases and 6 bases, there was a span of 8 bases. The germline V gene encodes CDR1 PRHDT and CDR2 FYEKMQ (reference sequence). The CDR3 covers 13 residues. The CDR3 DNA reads TGTGCCAGCAGCTTAGGAGGGAGTCATGGCTACACCTTC. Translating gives CASSLGGSHGYTF.

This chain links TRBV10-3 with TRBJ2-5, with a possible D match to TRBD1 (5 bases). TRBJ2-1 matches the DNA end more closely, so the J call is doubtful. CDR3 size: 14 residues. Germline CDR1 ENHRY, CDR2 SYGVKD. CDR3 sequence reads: CAISGPTDQETQFF. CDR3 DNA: TGTGCCATCAGTGGGCCGACAGATCAAGAGACCCAGTTCTTC.

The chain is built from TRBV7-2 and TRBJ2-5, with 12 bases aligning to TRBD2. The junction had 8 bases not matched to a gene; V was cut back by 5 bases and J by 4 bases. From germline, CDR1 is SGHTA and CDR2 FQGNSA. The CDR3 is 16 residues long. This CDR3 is CASSRQQGLAGETQYF. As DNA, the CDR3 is TGTGCCAGCAGCCGTCAGCAGGGACTAGCGGGAGAGACCCAGTACTTC.

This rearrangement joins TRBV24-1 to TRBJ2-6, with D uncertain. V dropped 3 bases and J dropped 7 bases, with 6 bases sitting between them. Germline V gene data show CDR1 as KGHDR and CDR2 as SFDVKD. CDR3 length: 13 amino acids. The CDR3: CATSDQKANVLTF. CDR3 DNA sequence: TGTGCCACCAGTGATCAGAAAGCCAACGTCCTGACTTTC.

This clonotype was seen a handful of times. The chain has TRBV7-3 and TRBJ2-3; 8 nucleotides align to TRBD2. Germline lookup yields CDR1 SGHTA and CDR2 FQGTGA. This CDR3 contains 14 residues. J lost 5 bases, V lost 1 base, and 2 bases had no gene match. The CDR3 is CASSLRRGVDTQYF. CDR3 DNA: TGTGCCAGCAGCTTAAGGCGGGGGGTAGATACGCAGTATTTT.

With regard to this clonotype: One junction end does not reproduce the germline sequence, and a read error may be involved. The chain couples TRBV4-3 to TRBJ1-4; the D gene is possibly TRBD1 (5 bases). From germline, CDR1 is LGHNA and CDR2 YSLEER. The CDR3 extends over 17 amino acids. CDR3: CASSQDGTSRGGEKLFF. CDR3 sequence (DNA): TGCGCCAGCAGCCAAGACGGGACCAGCCGAGGAGGTGAAAAGCTGTTTTTT.

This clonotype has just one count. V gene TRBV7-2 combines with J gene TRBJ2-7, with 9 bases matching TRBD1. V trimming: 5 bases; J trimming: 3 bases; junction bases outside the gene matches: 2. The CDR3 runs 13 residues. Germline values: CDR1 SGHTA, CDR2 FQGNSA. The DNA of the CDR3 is TGTGCCAGCAGCGGGACAGGGCACTACGAGCAGTACTTC. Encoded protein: CASSGTGHYEQYF. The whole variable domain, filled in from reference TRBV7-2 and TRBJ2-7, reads GAGVSQSPSNKVTEKGKDVELRCDPISGHTALYWYRQSLGQGLEFLIYFQGNSAPDKSGLPSDRFSAERTGGSVSTLTIQRTQQEDSAVYLCASSGTGHYEQYFGPGTRLTVT.

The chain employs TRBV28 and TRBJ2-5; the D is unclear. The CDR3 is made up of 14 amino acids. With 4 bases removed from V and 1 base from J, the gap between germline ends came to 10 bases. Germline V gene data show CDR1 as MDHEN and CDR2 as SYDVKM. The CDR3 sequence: CASSSPRPQETQYF. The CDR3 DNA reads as TGTGCCAGCAGTTCCCCGCGCCCCCAAGAGACCCAGTACTTC.